Listed here are 2 T cell receptor beta chains from one sample, sequenced in a study of radiation and T cells in renal cell carcinoma (dated by TCRdb to 2020 to 2022). The sample's time point, from its label and the paper: blood 2 weeks post-SBRT. The treatment or condition label of this sample denotes: 15 Gy SBRT to primary tumor, nephrectomy 4 weeks later. Libraries were prepared through the immunoSEQ multiplex PCR assay. TCRdb stores this immuneACCESS table with in-frame sequences only. Part of the clones is absent; in the studies checked, under half of the shortfall reflects unresolved V genes, and no reason is known for the rest. The table for this sample lists about 60,000 clones; roughly four fifths of them were counted only once. The leading ten clones occupy roughly 6.1% of the sample. The material sequenced was blood, taken from a patient whose treatment included radiotherapy and nephrectomy. The source is a man between 60 and 75 years old with renal cell carcinoma.

The chain joins TRBV27 to TRBJ2-1, with no clear D. The CDR3 extends over 13 amino acids. V was shortened by 3 bases and J by 0 bases, with 3 bases between the two germline ends. CDR1 and CDR2 from the germline V gene are MNHEY and SMNVEV (reference sequence). CDR3 residues: CASSLSSYNEQFF. DNA of the CDR3: TGTGCCAGCAGTTTGAGCTCCTACAATGAGCAGTTCTTC.

The gene calls are TRBV25-1 and TRBJ2-7; 7 nucleotides agree with TRBD1. V shed 8 bases, J shed 5 bases, and the junction held 9 bases outside the gene matches. The germline CDR1 and CDR2 sequences are MGHDK and SYGVNS. This CDR3 is built from 13 residues. CDR3 DNA: TGTGCCAGCGGACGACAGGGTTTCAACGAGCAGTACTTC. Protein sequence: CASGRQGFNEQYF.